This T cell receptor (beta chain) was identified during a study of blood T cells in healthy people across ages. There are 15 residues in the CDR3. The germline V gene has CDR1 LGHDT and CDR2 YNNKEL (reference sequence). V gave up 3 bases and J gave up 3 bases; unmatched junction bases: 5. Primers used in a second PCR of about 7 to 12 cycles were a sample-barcoded 5' primer and a J-beta primer mix. TCRdb analysed the 5' RACE reads with MiXCR anew, one entry per CDR3 protein. The repertoire holds 650,000 to 800,000 distinct CDR3 sequences, with under 45% as singletons. This clonotype was counted a few times.

This receptor was taken from a man in his sixties in good health. The chain employs TRBV3-1 and TRBJ2-7; 10 bases agree with TRBD2. What was sequenced was blood. The CDR3 nucleotides read TGTGCCAGCAGCCACTTAAGCGGGGGGGACTACGAGCAGTACTTC. It yields the protein CASSHLSGGDYEQYF.